This TCR beta chain was sequenced for a study of CD8+ T cells in alopecia areata. Study observations and caveats: Elevated clonality characterized lesional scalp relative to normal scalp, particularly in alopecia totalis/universalis.

Stated treatment: oral pan-JAK inhibitor, 5-10 mg twice daily. Sorting of CD4+ and CD8+ T cells was performed on PBMCs. Per germline, CDR1 MGHRA and CDR2 YSYEKL. V trimming: 2 bases; J trimming: 2 bases; junction bases outside the gene matches: 8. CDR3 size: 17 residues. TCR sequencing used cDNA made by reverse transcription of extracted RNA. Sequenced by immunoSEQ multiplex PCR; TCRdb stores in-frame clones only, minus some. The sample has about 140,000 clones, 85% to 90% seen once; the top ten hold about 13%. The table lists this clone with a few counts. Its antigen is unknown. The receptor comes from a human donor with alopecia areata. Specimen: CD8+ T cells sorted from blood, collected at week 4, from a patient treated with tofacitinib. This chain joins TRBV4-1 and TRBJ2-3; 9 nucleotides align to TRBD2. CDR3 DNA sequence: TGCGCCAGCAGCCAACGAGAAGCGGGAGGCCCCACAGATACGCAGTATTTT. Protein: CASSQREAGGPTDTQYF.